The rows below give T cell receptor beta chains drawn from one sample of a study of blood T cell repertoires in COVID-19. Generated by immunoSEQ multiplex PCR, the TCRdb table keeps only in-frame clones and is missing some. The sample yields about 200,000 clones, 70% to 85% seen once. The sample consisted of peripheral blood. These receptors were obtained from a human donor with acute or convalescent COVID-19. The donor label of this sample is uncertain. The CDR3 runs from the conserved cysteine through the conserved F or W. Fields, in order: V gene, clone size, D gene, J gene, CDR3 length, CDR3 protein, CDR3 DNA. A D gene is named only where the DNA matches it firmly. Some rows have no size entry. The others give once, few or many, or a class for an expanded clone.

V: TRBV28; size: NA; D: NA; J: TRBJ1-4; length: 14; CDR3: CASSSGFTLEKLFF; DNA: TGTGCCAGCAGTTCAGGGTTCACGTTGGAAAAACTGTTTTTT
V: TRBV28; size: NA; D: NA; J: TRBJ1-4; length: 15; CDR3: CASSLGGGTNEKLFF; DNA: TGTGCCAGCAGCCTGGGGGGAGGAACTAATGAAAAACTGTTTTTT
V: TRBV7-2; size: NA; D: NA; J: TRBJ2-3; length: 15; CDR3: CASSLEARGTDTQYF; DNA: TGTGCCAGCAGCTTAGAAGCTAGAGGCACAGATACGCAGTATTTT
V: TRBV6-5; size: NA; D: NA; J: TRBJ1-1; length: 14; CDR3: CASSLGRPNTEAFF; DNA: TGTGCCAGCAGTTTGGGGCGGCCGAACACTGAAGCTTTCTTT
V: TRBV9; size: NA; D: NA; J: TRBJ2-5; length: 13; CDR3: CASSLTPQETQYF; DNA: TGTGCCAGCAGCCTGACACCTCAAGAGACCCAGTACTTC
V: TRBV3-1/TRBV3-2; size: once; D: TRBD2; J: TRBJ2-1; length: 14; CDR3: CASGPSGEYNEQFF; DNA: TGTGCCAGCGGGCCTAGCGGGGAGTACAATGAGCAGTTCTTC
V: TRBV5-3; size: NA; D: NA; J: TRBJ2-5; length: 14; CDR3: CARSPATGQETQYF; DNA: TGTGCCAGAAGCCCCGCGACAGGCCAAGAGACCCAGTACTTC
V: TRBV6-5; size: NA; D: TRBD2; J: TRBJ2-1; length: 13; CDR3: CASSGWEYNEQFF; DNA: TGTGCCAGTAGCGGGTGGGAGTACAATGAGCAGTTCTTC
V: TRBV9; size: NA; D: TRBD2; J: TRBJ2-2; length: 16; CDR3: CASSVASGSNTGELFF; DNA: TGTGCCAGCAGCGTAGCTAGCGGGTCGAACACCGGGGAGCTGTTTTTT
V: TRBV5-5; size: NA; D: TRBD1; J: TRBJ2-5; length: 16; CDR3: CASRFGDRGVQETQYF; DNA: TGTGCCAGCAGGTTCGGGGACAGGGGGGTTCAAGAGACCCAGTACTTC
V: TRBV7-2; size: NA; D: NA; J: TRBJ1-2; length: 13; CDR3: CASSLGGTSGYTF; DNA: TGTGCCAGCAGCTTAGGGGGGACTTCTGGCTACACCTTC
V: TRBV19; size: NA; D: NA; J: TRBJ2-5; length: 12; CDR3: CASSSKKETQYF; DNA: TGTGCCAGTAGTTCTAAAAAAGAGACCCAGTACTTC
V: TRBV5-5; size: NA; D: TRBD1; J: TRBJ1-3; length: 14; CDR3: CASSLGQGKNTIYF; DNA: TGTGCCAGCAGCTTGGGACAGGGGAAAAACACCATATATTTT
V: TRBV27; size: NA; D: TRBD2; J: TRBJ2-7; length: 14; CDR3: CASSLAGWSYEQYF; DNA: TGTGCCAGCAGTCTAGCGGGTTGGTCCTACGAGCAGTACTTC
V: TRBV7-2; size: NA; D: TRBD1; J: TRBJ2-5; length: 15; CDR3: CASSLVGTGQETQYF; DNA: TGTGCCAGCAGCTTAGTCGGGACAGGACAAGAGACCCAGTACTTC
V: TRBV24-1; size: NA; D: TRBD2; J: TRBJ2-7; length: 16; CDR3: CATSPHRDYLAYEQYF; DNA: TGTGCCACCTCACCCCATAGGGACTACCTAGCCTACGAGCAGTACTTC
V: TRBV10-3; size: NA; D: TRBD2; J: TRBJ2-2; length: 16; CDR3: CAISGVRLAGAGELFF; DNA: TGTGCCATCAGTGGGGTTCGACTAGCGGGAGCCGGGGAGCTGTTTTTT
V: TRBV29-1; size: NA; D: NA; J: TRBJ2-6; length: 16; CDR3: CSARTGGISGANVLTF; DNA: TGCAGCGCCCGGACTGGCGGCATCTCTGGGGCCAACGTCCTGACTTTC